This T cell receptor beta chain was found in a study of neurological immune-mediated disorders. Regarding the study as a whole: CDR3 amino acid sequences of expanded clones were not shared across subjects, a result suggesting private repertoires in all groups. Multiple sclerosis, the disease with the least TCR clonal expansion, fell below healthy controls, whereas HTLV-1-associated myelopathy showed the most.

Many counts were recorded for this clonotype. The antigen is undetermined. Germline CDR1 reads DFQATT; CDR2 reads SNEGSKA (reference sequence). This CDR3 is built from 14 residues. V was shortened by 3 bases and J by 0 bases, with 6 bases between the two germline ends. As for the cDNA, it was generated by 5'RACE with 10-nucleotide random UMIs. TCRdb called the 5' RACE reads again in MiXCR, with one record for every CDR3 protein. The sample yields some 70,000 distinct CDR3 sequences, 3% to 4% seen once. This rearrangement joins TRBV20-1 to TRBJ2-6; TRBD1 is a possible D gene (5 bases). Sequences were obtained from PBMCs. This receptor was obtained from a middle-aged man with multiple sclerosis. CDR3 sequence: CSARDNSGANVLTF. CDR3 in DNA: TGCAGTGCTAGGGACAACTCTGGGGCCAACGTCCTGACTTTC.